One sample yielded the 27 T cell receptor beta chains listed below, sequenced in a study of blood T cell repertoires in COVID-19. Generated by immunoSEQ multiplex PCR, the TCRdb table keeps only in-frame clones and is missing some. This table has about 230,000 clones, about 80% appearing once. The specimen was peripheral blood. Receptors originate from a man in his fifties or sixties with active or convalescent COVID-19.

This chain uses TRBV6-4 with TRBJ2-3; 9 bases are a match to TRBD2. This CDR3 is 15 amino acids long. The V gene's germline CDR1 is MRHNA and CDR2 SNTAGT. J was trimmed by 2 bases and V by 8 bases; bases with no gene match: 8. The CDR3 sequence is CASATGTSPTDTQYF. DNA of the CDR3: TGTGCCAGCGCCACCGGGACTAGCCCCACAGATACGCAGTATTTT.

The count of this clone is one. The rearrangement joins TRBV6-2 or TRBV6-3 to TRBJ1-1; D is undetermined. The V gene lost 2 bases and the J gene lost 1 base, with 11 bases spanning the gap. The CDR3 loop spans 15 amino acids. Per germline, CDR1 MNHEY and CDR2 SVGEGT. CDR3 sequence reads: CASSYPRGGNTEAFF. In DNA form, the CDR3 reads TGTGCCAGCAGTTACCCCCGGGGAGGGAACACTGAAGCTTTCTTT.

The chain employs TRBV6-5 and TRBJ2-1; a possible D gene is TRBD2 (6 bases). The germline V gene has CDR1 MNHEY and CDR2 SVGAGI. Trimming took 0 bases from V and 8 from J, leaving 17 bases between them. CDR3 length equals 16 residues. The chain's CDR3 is CASSYSSTSLLDEQFF. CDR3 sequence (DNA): TGTGCCAGCAGTTACTCGAGTACTAGCCTTTTGGATGAGCAGTTCTTC.

The CDR3 coding sequence is TGTGCCTGGAGTGGAACTAGACGAAACGGTAACGACGAGCAGTACTTC. Its protein is CAWSGTRRNGNDEQYF. The chain uses TRBV30 and TRBJ2-7; D perhaps matches TRBD2 (5 bases). The ends were cut back, 1 base at V and 5 bases at J, with 21 bases in the middle. Germline assignment: CDR1 GTSNPN and CDR2 SVGIG (reference sequence). The CDR3 is 16 residues long.

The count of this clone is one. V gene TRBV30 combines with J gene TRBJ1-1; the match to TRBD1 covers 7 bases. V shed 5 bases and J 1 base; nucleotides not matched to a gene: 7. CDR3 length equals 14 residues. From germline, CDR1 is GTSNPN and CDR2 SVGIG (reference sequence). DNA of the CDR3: TGTGCCTGGGGCAGGACAGGTTCGAACACTGAAGCTTTCTTT. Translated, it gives CAWGRTGSNTEAFF.

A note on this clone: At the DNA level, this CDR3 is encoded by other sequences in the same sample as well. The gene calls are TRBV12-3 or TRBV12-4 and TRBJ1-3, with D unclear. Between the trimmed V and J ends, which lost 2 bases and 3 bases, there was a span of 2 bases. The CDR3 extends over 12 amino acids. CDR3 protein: CASSLRGNTIYF. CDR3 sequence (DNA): TGTGCCAGCAGTTTACGTGGAAACACCATATATTTT.

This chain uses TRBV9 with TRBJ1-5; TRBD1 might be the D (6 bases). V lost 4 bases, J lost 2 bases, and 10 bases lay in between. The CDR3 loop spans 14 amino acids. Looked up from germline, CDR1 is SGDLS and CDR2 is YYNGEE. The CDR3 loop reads CASSTGSRNQPQHF. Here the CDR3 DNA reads TGTGCCAGCAGCACAGGGTCGCGCAATCAGCCCCAGCATTTT. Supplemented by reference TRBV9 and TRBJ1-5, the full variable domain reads DSGVTQTPKHLITATGQRVTLRCSPRSGDLSVYWYQQSLDQGLQFLIQYYNGEERAKGNILERFSAQQFPDLHSELNLSSLELGDSALYFCASSTGSRNQPQHFGDGTRLSIL.

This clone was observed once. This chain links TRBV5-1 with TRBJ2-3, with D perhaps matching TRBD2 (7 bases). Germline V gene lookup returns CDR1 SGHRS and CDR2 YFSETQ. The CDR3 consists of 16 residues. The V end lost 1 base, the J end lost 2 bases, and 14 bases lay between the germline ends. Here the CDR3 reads CASSLQWGGLTDTQYF. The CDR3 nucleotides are TGCGCCAGCAGCTTGCAGTGGGGGGGCCTCACAGATACGCAGTATTTT.

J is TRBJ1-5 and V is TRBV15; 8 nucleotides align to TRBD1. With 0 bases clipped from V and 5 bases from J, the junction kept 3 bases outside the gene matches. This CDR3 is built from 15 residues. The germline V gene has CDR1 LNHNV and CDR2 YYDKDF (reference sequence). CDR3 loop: CATSREGQGDQPQHF. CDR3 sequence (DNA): TGTGCCACCAGCAGAGAAGGACAGGGCGATCAGCCCCAGCATTTT.

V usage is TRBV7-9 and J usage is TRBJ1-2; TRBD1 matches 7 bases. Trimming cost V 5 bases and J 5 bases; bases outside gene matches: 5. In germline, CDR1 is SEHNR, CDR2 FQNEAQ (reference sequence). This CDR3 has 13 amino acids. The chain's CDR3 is CASSGGQDYGYTF. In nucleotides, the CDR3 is TGTGCCAGCAGCGGTGGACAGGATTATGGCTACACCTTC.

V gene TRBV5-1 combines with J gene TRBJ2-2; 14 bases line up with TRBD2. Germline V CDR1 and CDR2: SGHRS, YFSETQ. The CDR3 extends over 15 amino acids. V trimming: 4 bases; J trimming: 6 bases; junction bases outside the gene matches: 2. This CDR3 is CASSTGLAGAGELFF. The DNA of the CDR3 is TGCGCCAGCAGCACGGGACTAGCGGGGGCCGGGGAGCTGTTTTTT.

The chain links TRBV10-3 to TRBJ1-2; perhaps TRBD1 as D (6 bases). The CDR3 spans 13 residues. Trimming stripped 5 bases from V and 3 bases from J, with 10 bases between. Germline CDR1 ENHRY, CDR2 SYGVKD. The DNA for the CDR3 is TGTGCCATCAGTATACAGGGAGACTATGGCTACACCTTC. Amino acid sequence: CAISIQGDYGYTF.

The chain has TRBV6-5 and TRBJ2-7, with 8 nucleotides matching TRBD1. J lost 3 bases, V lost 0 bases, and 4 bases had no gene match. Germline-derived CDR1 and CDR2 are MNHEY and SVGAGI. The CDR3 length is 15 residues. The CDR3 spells CASSYSTGELYEQYF. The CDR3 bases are TGTGCCAGCAGTTACTCGACAGGGGAACTCTACGAGCAGTACTTC.

The CDR3 reads CASSPVSFYEQYF. DNA of the CDR3: TGTGCCAGCAGTCCCGTATCGTTCTACGAGCAGTACTTC. V usage is TRBV12-3 or TRBV12-4 and J usage is TRBJ2-7; D uncertain. The CDR3 is 13 amino acids. Trimming pared 5 bases from V and 3 bases from J, leaving 11 bases between.

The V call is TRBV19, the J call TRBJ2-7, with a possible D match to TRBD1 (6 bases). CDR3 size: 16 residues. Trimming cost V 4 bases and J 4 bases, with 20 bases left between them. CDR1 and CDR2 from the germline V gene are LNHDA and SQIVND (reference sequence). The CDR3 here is CASSTRSGTLEYEQYF. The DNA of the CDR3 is TGTGCCAGTAGTACCAGATCCGGGACACTCGAGTACGAGCAGTACTTC. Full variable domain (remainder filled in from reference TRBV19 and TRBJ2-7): DGGITQSPKYLFRKEGQNVTLSCEQNLNHDAMYWYRQDPGQGLRLIYYSQIVNDFQKGDIAEGYSVSREKKESFPLTVTSAQKNPTAFYLCASSTRSGTLEYEQYFGPGTRLTVT.

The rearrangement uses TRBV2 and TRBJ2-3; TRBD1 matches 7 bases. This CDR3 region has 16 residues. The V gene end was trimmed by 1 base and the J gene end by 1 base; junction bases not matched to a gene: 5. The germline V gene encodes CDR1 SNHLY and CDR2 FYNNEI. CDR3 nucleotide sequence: TGTGCCAGCAGTGAAGGAAGGGGGCGGCGCACAGATACGCAGTATTTT. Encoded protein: CASSEGRGRRTDTQYF.

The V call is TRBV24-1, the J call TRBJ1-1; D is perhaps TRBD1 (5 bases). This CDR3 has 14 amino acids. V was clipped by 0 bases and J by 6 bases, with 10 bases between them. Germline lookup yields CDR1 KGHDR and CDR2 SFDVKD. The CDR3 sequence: CATSDLNGGSEAFF. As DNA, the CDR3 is TGTGCCACCAGTGATTTGAACGGGGGTTCTGAAGCTTTCTTT.

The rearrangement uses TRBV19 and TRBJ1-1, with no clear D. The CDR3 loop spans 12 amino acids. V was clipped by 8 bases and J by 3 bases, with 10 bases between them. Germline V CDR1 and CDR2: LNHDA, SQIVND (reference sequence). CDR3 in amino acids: CASSSLHTEAFF. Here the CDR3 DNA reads TGTGCCAGTTCATCCCTACACACTGAAGCTTTCTTT. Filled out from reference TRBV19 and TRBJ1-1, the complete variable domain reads DGGITQSPKYLFRKEGQNVTLSCEQNLNHDAMYWYRQDPGQGLRLIYYSQIVNDFQKGDIAEGYSVSREKKESFPLTVTSAQKNPTAFYLCASSSLHTEAFFGQGTRLTVV.

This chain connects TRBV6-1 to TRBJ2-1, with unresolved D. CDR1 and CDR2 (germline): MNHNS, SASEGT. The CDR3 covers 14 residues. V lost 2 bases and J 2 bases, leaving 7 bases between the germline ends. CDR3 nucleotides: TGTGCCAGCAGTGAATCTAGTCCCTACAATGAGCAGTTCTTC. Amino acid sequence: CASSESSPYNEQFF.

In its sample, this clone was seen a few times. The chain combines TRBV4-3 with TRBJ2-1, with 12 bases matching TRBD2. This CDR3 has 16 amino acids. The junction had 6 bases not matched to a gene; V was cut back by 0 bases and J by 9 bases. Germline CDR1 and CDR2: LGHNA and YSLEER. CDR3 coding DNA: TGCGCCAGCAGCCAAGATGGTCTAGCGGGGGGGGTTGAGCAGTTCTTC. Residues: CASSQDGLAGGVEQFF.

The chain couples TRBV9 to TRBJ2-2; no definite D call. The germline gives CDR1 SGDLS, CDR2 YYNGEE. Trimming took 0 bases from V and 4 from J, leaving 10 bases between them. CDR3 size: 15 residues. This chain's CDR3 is CASSVGPIVTGELFF. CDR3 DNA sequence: TGTGCCAGCAGCGTAGGTCCCATTGTCACCGGGGAGCTGTTTTTT. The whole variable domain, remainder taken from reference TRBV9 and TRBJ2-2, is DSGVTQTPKHLITATGQRVTLRCSPRSGDLSVYWYQQSLDQGLQFLIQYYNGEERAKGNILERFSAQQFPDLHSELNLSSLELGDSALYFCASSVGPIVTGELFFGEGSRLTVL.

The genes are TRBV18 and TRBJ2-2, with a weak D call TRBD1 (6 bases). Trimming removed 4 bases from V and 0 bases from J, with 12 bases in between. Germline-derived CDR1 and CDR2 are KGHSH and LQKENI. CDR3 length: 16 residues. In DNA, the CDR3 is TGTGCCAGCTCACAGGCCGGGACACCGAACACCGGGGAGCTGTTTTTT. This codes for CASSQAGTPNTGELFF. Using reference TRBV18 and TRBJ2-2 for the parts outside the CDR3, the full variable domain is NAGVMQNPRHLVRRRGQEARLRCSPMKGHSHVYWYRQLPEEGLKFMVYLQKENIIDESGMPKERFSAEFPKEGPSILRIQQVVRGDSAAYFCASSQAGTPNTGELFFGEGSRLTVL.

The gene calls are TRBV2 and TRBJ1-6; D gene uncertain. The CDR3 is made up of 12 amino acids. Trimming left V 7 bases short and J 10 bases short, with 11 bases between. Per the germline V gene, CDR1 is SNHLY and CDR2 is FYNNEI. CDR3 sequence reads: CASNTPPSPLHF. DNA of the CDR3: TGTGCCAGCAACACGCCCCCGTCACCCCTCCACTTT.

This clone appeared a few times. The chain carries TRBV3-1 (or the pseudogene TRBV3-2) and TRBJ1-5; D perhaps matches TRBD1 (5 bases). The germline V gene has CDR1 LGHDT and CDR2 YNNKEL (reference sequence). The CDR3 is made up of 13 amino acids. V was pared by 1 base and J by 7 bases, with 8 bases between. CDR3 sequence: CASSQAGFQPQHF. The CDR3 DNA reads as TGTGCCAGCAGCCAAGCAGGGTTCCAGCCCCAGCATTTT.

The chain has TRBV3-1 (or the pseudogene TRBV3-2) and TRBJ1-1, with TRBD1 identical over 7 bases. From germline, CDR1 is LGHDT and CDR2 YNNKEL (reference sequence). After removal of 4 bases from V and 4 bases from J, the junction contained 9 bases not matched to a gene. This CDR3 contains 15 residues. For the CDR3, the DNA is TGTGCCAGCAGCCTCTCGACAGGGCGGGGCACTGAAGCTTTCTTT. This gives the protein CASSLSTGRGTEAFF.

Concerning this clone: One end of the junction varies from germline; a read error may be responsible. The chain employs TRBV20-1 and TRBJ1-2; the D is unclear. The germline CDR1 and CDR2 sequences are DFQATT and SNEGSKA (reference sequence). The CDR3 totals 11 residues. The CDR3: CSARVRPGLFF. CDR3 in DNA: TGCAGTGCTAGAGTCAGGCCCGGCTTGTTCTTC.

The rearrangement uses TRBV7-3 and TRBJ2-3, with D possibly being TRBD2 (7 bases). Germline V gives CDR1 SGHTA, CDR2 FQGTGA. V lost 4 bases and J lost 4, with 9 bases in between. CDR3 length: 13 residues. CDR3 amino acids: CASSSRGPDTQYF. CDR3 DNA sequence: TGTGCCAGCAGCTCGCGGGGGCCAGATACGCAGTATTTT. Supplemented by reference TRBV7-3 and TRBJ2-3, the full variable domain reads GAGVSQTPSNKVTEKGKYVELRCDPISGHTALYWYRQSLGQGPEFLIYFQGTGAADDSGLPNDRFFAVRPEGSVSTLKIQRTERGDSAVYLCASSSRGPDTQYFGPGTRLTVL.